The TCR beta chain described here comes from a study of T cell responses to AZD1222 COVID-19 vaccine. Across the study: Whether given at about 4 or about 12 weeks, second doses were pooled. Study-wide results and limits: As reported, nearly half of all spike-specific TCRs target variant regions that are unmutated.

In the case of this clone: The antigen is not known.

Looked up from germline, CDR1 is SGHAT and CDR2 is FQNNGV. This CDR3 spans 17 amino acids. V lost 2 bases to trimming and J lost 3 bases; unmatched junction nucleotides: 6. Here immunoSEQ multiplex PCR was the method, and the copy in TCRdb shows in-frame clones only, minus some. The data contain tens of thousands of clones, more than 85% of them singletons. The chain uses TRBV11-2 and TRBJ2-1; TRBD2 agrees at 11 bases. The receptor was derived from an adult in good health. Sequences were derived from peripheral blood, sampled on day 0 of AZD1222 vaccination. The CDR3 sequence: CASSLLGLAGVYNEQFF. The CDR3 DNA follows: TGTGCCAGCAGCTTACTAGGACTAGCGGGTGTCTACAATGAGCAGTTCTTC.